This T cell receptor beta chain comes out of a study of blood T cell repertoires in COVID-19. Across the study: Researchers got acute and convalescent COVID-19 samples from the United States, Italy and Spain.

The participants were between about 18 and 95 years old and came from 24 US areas. Clinical history reported by participants formed the basis on which cohorts were assigned. How the authors handled the data: Estimates of nucleated cell counts were drawn from the amplification of reference gene primers. The assay was immunoSEQ multiplex PCR, and TCRdb's table has in-frame clones only and misses some. V, J and clone size derive from that table, while D and trimming were established from the DNA sequence. Found here are roughly 360,000 clones, 88% of them singletons; the top ten hold around 0.95%. The germline V and J ends were trimmed by 4 bases and 4 bases, with 10 bases remaining between them. Germline assignment: CDR1 MGHRA and CDR2 YSYEKL. CDR3 size: 13 residues.

The chain joins TRBV4-1 to TRBJ1-2; a weak D match, TRBD1 (5 bases). This clonotype was obtained from a woman in her thirties with acute COVID-19. Sample: PBMCs or T cells enriched from blood (not recorded which). CDR3: CASSPHGAYGYTF. In DNA, the CDR3 is TGCGCCAGCAGCCCCCATGGGGCCTATGGCTACACCTTC.